The 8 T cell receptor beta chains below all came from one sample that was sequenced in a study of T cells in Graves' hyperthyroidism and ophthalmopathy (dated by TCRdb to the late 2010s). Library preparation employed multiplex PCR. TCRdb shows the sequencer as Illumina HiSeq 2000. The TCR beta CDR3 regions were amplified from the RNA transcripts. For the first round of RT-PCR on the TCR CDR3, the HTBI primer set was used together with the Qiagen OneStep RT-PCR kit. Starting from the raw public reads, TCRdb applied fastp trimming at Q25, assembled clones with MiXCR and retained in-frame beta chains. One record per CDR3 amino acid sequence lists the most common genes and DNA. Here the sample has about 360,000 distinct CDR3 sequences; under 20% occur a single time. Clones ranked in the top ten supply roughly 3.5% of the sample. Specimen: blood. All receptors derive from a woman under 30 with Graves' hyperthyroidism.

This clonotype showed up just a few times. The V call is TRBV6-1, the J call TRBJ1-1; 7 nucleotides match TRBD1. The CDR3 is 15 amino acids. The V gene's germline CDR1 is MNHNS and CDR2 SASEGT. V lost 4 bases, J lost 1 base, and 6 bases stayed unmatched. This CDR3 is CASSVWDSRNTEAFF. The CDR3 DNA reads TGTGCCAGCAGTGTATGGGACAGTCGGAACACTGAAGCTTTCTTT.

There are many counts of this clonotype. The rearrangement links TRBV12-3 or TRBV12-4 to TRBJ2-2; 10 bases align to TRBD1. Germline trimming cut 6 bases from V and 3 bases from J; bases unmatched to any gene: 10. The CDR3 has 17 amino acids. This chain's CDR3 is CASRRTGQGPYTGELFF. The CDR3 nucleotides are TGTGCCAGCAGAAGGACGGGACAGGGGCCCTACACCGGGGAGCTGTTTTTT.

The chain carries TRBV12-3 or TRBV12-4 and TRBJ1-1; a weak D match, TRBD1 (6 bases). This CDR3 has 15 residues. Trimming took off 0 bases at V and 6 bases at J, with 14 bases between the two ends. The CDR3 sequence is CASSLAREGGPEAFF. Written as DNA, the CDR3 is TGTGCCAGCAGTTTAGCCCGGGAGGGGGGCCCTGAAGCTTTCTTT.

Many counts were recorded for this clonotype. V and J are TRBV12-3 or TRBV12-4 and TRBJ1-5; 7 positions agree with TRBD1. CDR3 length: 17 amino acids. J lost 0 bases, V lost 4 bases, and 9 bases had no gene match. CDR3 bases: TGTGCCAGCAGTTCAGGACAGGTGGGATATAGCAATCAGCCCCAGCATTTT. Residues: CASSSGQVGYSNQPQHF.

This clonotype occurred many times. The rearrangement links TRBV12-3 or TRBV12-4 to TRBJ1-2, with 8 nucleotides matching TRBD1. With 6 bases clipped from V and 5 bases from J, the junction kept 8 bases outside the gene matches. This CDR3 has 14 amino acids. Here the CDR3 DNA reads TGTGCCAGCAGGCCCCCGTGGGACAGGTATGGCTACACCTTC. Amino acids: CASRPPWDRYGYTF.

This clonotype was observed at least ten times. Mismatch with germline at one junction end may stem from a read error. This chain joins TRBV12-3 or TRBV12-4 and TRBJ1-2; weak D call: TRBD1 (5 bases). This CDR3 contains 11 residues. The CDR3 DNA reads TGTGCCAGCAGCTTAGGGGTTGGCTACACCTTC. Its translation is CASSLGVGYTF.

The sample holds many counts of this clonotype. The chain carries TRBV7-2 and TRBJ2-7; maybe TRBD1 (5 bases). There are 13 residues in the CDR3. The V gene's germline CDR1 is SGHTA and CDR2 FQGNSA. The V end lost 5 bases, the J end lost 0 bases, and 8 bases lay between the germline ends. CDR3 residues: CASSQGISYEQYF. Here the CDR3 DNA reads TGTGCCAGCAGCCAGGGAATCTCCTACGAGCAGTACTTC. Using reference TRBV7-2 and TRBJ2-7 for the parts outside the CDR3, the full variable domain is GAGVSQSPSNKVTEKGKDVELRCDPISGHTALYWYRQSLGQGLEFLIYFQGNSAPDKSGLPSDRFSAERTGGSVSTLTIQRTQQEDSAVYLCASSQGISYEQYFGPGTRLTVT.

This clonotype showed up just a few times. This chain links TRBV5-4 with TRBJ1-1, with D possibly TRBD1 on 5 matching bases. Germline V gene lookup returns CDR1 SGHNT and CDR2 YYREEE (reference sequence). CDR3 length: 13 residues. Trimming cost V 3 bases and J 11 bases, with 17 bases left between them. The CDR3 sequence is CASSYRGAGHAFF. In nucleotides, the CDR3 is TGTGCCAGCAGCTATAGAGGGGCAGGGCACGCTTTCTTT.